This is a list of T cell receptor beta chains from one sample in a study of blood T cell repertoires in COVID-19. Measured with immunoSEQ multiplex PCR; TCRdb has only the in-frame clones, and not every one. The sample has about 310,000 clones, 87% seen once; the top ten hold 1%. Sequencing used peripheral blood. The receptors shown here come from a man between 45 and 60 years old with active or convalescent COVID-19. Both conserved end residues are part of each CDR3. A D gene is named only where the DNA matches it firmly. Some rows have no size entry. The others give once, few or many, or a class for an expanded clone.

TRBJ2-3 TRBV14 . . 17 TGTGCCAGCAGCCACCCCGCGGCAGGGTGGGGGGCAGATACGCAGTATTTT CASSHPAAGWGADTQYF
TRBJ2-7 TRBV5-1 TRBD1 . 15 TGCGCCAGCAGCTCGGTGACAGGGGGCGCTTACGAGCAGTACTTC CASSSVTGGAYEQYF
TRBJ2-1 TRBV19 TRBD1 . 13 TGTGCCACCGGGACAGCCATGCACAATGAGCAGTTCTTC CATGTAMHNEQFF
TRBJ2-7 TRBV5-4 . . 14 TGTGCCAGCAGCACCCAGGGTACCTCCTACGAGCAGTACTTC CASSTQGTSYEQYF
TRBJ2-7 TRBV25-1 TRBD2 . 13 TGTGCCGCCACCCCCGTAGCGGGGGGTGAGCAGTACTTC CAATPVAGGEQYF
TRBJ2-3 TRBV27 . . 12 TGTGCCAGCAGGGGGCCCACAGATACGCAGTATTTT CASRGPTDTQYF
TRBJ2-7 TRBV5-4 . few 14 TGTGCCAGCAGCCCTCAATACTCCACTAACGAGCAGTACTTC CASSPQYSTNEQYF
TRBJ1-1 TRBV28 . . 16 TGTGCCAGCAGTTTTACAATGGGGGCGGGTGGCACTGAAGCTTTCTTT CASSFTMGAGGTEAFF
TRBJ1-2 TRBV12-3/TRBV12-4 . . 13 TGTGCCAGCAGTTTATCGTTGGGCAATGGCTACACCTTC CASSLSLGNGYTF
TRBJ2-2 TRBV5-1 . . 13 TGCGCCAGCAGCTCCACAGTTTCTGGGGAGCTGTTTTTT CASSSTVSGELFF
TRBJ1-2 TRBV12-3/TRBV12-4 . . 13 TGTGCCAGCAGTTTTTTGGGGGCGGATGGCTACACCTTC CASSFLGADGYTF
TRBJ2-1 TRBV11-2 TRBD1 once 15 TGTGCCAGCACCGTGGCGGGACAGGGTATCAATGAGCAGTTCTTC CASTVAGQGINEQFF
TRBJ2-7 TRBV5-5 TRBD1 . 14 TGTGCCAGCAGCTTAGGGACAGCCTCCTACGAGCAGTACTTC CASSLGTASYEQYF
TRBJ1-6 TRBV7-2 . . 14 TGTGCCAGCAGCCAAACCCAGGGGTCTTCACCCCTCCACTTT CASSQTQGSSPLHF
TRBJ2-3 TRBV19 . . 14 TGTGCCAGTAGTAACAGCTTCCACACAGATACGCAGTATTTT CASSNSFHTDTQYF
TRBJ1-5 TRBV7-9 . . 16 TGTGCCAGCAGCTTGGGGGCAGGAGATAGCAATCAGCCCCAGCATTTT CASSLGAGDSNQPQHF
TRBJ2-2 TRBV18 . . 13 TGTGCCAGCTCACAATCGGGGTCCGGGGAGCTGTTTTTT CASSQSGSGELFF
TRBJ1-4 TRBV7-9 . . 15 TGTGCCAGCAGCTTTGGAATAGGAGAGAATGAAAAACTGTTTTTT CASSFGIGENEKLFF
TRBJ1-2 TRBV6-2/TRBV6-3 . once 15 TGTGCCAGCAGTTACTCCTTTTCTGGACAAGGAGGCTACACCTTC CASSYSFSGQGGYTF
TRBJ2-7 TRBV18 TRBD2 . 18 TGTGCCAGCTCACCACTCAATCAATACACTAGCGGGAGGTGGGAGCAGTACTTC CASSPLNQYTSGRWEQYF
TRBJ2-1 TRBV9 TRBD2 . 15 TGTGCCAGCACTCAACTAGCGGGAGGGCCCGGTGAGCAGTTCTTC CASTQLAGGPGEQFF
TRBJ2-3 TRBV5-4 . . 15 TGTGCCAGCAGCTTGAGGAGCGGAGGCACAGATACGCAGTATTTT CASSLRSGGTDTQYF
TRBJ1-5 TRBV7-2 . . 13 TGTGCCAGCAGCCCAGACGGGAATCAGCCCCAGCATTTT CASSPDGNQPQHF
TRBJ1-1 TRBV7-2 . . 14 TGTGCCAGCAGCTTTTTTCGGGGGAACACTGAAGCTTTCTTT CASSFFRGNTEAFF
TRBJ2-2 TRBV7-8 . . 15 TGTGCCAGCAGCTTAGCGGGGGCCACCACCGGGGAGCTGTTTTTT CASSLAGATTGELFF
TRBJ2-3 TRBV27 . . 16 TGTGCCAGCCGATCGGTTCAGGGGAGTGACACAGATACGCAGTATTTT CASRSVQGSDTDTQYF
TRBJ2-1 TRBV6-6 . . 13 TGTGCCACCATCGGATCGGGGTACAATGAGCAGTTCTTC CATIGSGYNEQFF
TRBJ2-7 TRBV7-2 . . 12 TGTGCCAGCAGCTTAACATCCTACGAGCAGTACTTC CASSLTSYEQYF
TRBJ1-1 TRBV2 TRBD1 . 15 TGTGCCAGCAGCCGGGACAGCCTACTGAACACTGAAGCTTTCTTT CASSRDSLLNTEAFF
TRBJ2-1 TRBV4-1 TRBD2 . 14 TGCGCCAGCAGCCAAGGACTAGCCCTCAATGAGCAGTTCTTC CASSQGLALNEQFF
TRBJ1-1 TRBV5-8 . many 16 TGTGCCAGCAGCCGGAGGCGAGGGGGGGACCTCACTGAAGCTTTCTTT CASSRRRGGDLTEAFF
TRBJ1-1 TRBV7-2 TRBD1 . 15 TGTGCCAGCAGCCTCTGGACAGGGGGCCTCACTGAAGCTTTCTTT CASSLWTGGLTEAFF
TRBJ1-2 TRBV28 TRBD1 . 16 TGTGCCAGCAGGACACAACCGGGACAGGGGGCCTATGGCTACACCTTC CASRTQPGQGAYGYTF
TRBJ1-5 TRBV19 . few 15 TGTGCCAGTAGTATGGACAGACTTAGCAATCAGCCCCAGCATTTT CASSMDRLSNQPQHF
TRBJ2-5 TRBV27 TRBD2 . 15 TGTGCCAGCAGTTTGTCTCACAGCGGGGGGGAGACCCAGTACTTC CASSLSHSGGETQYF
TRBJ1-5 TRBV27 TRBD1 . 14 TGTGCCAGCAGTTCCGACAGGGGAGGCCAGCCCCAGCATTTT CASSSDRGGQPQHF
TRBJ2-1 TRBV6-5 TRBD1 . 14 TGTGCCAGCAGTTACGGTGGACAGGGAAATGAGCAGTTCTTC CASSYGGQGNEQFF
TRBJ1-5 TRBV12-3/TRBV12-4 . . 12 TGTGCCAGCAGAGGGGACAATCAGCCCCAGCATTTT CASRGDNQPQHF
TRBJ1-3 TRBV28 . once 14 TGTGCCAGCAGTTCACAGGGTAGTGGAAACACCATATATTTT CASSSQGSGNTIYF
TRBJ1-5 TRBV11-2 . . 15 TGTGCCAGCAGCTTAAGGGCAGGGATAAATCAGCCCCAGCATTTT CASSLRAGINQPQHF
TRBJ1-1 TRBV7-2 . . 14 TGTGCCAGCAGCCTAAGGGGGTCTCTCACTGAAGCTTTCTTT CASSLRGSLTEAFF
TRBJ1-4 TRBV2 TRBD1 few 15 TGTGCCAGCAACCGACAGGGGGCAACTAATGAAAAACTGTTTTTT CASNRQGATNEKLFF
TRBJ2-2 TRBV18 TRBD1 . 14 TGTGCCAGCTCACTTTGGGACAGCACCGGGGAGCTGTTTTTT CASSLWDSTGELFF
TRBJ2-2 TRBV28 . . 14 TGTGCCAGCGGACCGGGACAGAACACCGGGGAGCTGTTTTTT CASGPGQNTGELFF
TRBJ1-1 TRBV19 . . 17 TGTGCCAGTAGTATTCTTCCGGGCAGGGGCGCGAACACTGAAGCTTTCTTT CASSILPGRGANTEAFF
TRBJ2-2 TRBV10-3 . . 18 TGTGCCATCAGTGAGTCTGAGGGGGCGGGATGGAACACCGGGGAGCTGTTTTTT CAISESEGAGWNTGELFF
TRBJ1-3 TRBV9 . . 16 TGTGCCAGCAGCGTAGTACCGGGGAGCTCTGGAAACACCATATATTTT CASSVVPGSSGNTIYF
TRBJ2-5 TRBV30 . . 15 TGTGCCTGGAGTGTAATGGGGGCGACTCAAGAGACCCAGTACTTC CAWSVMGATQETQYF
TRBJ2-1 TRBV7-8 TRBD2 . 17 TGTGCCAGCAGCTTAGGGGTGGCGGGAGGTGGCAGAAATGAGCAGTTCTTC CASSLGVAGGGRNEQFF
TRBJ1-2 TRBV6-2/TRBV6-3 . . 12 TGTGCCAGCAGTTACTCCGTATCTGGCTACACCTTC CASSYSVSGYTF
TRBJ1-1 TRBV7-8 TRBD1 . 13 TGTGCCAGCAGTTACAGGGGGTACACTGAAGCTTTCTTT CASSYRGYTEAFF
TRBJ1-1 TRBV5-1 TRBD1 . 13 TGCGCCAGCAGCCTGGGACAGGGGGGTGAAGCTTTCTTT CASSLGQGGEAFF
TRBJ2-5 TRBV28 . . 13 TGTGCCAGCAGGCCGGGGTTAGTGGAGACCCAGTACTTC CASRPGLVETQYF
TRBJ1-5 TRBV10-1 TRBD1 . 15 TGCGCCAGCTTCGGACAGGAGGACGGCAATCAGCCCCAGCATTTT CASFGQEDGNQPQHF
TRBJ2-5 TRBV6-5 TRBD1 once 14 TGTGCCAGCAGCCGACAGGGGGCGCGAGAGACCCAGTACTTC CASSRQGARETQYF
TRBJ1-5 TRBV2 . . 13 TGTGCCAGCAGTGCGCAGGGTAGGCAGCCCCAGCATTTT CASSAQGRQPQHF
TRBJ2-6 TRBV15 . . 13 TGTGCCACATTAAAATCTGGGGCCAACGTCCTGACTTTC CATLKSGANVLTF
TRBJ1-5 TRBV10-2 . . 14 TGCGCCACAAGCCCAGGGGACATGGGTCAGCCCCAGCATTTT CATSPGDMGQPQHF
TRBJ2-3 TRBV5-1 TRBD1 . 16 TGCGCCAGCAGCTACGGGACAGGGACCAGCACAGATACGCAGTATTTT CASSYGTGTSTDTQYF
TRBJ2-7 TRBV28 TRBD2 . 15 TGTGCCAGCACCCCCGGACTAGCGGGACTCTACGAGCAGTACTTC CASTPGLAGLYEQYF